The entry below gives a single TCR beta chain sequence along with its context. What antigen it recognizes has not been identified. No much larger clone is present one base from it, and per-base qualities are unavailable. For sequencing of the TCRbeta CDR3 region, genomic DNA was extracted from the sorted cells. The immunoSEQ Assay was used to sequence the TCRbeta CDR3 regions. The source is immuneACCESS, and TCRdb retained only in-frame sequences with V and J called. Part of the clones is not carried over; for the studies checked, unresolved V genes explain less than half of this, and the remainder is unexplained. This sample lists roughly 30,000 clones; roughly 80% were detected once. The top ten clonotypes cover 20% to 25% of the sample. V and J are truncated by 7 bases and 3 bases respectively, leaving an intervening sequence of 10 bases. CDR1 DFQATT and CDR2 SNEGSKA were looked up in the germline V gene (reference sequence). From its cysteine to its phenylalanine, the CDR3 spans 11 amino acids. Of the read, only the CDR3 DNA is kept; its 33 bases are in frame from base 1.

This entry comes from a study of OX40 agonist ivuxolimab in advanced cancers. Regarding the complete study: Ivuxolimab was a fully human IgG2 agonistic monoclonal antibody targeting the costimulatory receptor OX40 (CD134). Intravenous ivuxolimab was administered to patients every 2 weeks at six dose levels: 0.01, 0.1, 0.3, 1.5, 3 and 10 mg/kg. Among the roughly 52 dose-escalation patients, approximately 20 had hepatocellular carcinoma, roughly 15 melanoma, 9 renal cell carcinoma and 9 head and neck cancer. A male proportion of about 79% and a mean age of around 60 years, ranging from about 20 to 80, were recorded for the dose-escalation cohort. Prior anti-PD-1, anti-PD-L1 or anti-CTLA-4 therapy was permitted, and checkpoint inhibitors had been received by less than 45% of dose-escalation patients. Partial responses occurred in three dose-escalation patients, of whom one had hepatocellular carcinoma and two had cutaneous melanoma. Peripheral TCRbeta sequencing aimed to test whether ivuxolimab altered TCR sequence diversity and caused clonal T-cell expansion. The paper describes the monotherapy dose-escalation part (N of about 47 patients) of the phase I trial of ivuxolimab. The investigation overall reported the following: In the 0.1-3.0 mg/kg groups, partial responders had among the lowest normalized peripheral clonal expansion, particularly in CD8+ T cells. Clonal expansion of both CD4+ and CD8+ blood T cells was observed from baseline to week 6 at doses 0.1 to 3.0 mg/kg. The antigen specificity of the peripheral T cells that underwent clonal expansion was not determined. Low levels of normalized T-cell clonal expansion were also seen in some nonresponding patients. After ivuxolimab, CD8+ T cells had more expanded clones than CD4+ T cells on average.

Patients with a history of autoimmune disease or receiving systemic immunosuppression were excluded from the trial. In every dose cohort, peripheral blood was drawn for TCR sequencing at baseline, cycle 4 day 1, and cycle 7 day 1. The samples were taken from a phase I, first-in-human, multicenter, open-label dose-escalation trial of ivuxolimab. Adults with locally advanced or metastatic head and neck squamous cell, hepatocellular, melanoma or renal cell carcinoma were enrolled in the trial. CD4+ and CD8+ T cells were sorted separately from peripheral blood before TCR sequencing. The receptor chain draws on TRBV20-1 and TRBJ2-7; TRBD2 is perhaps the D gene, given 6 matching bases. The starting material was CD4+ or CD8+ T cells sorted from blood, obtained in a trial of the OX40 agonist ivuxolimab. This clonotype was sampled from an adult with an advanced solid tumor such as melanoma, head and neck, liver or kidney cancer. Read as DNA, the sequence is TGCAGTGGGGACTCCGGCTACGAGCAGTACTTC. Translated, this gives CSGDSGYEQYF.